This record covers a single T cell receptor beta chain. No antigen is known for it. This entry is derived from a study of T-cell memory formation after mild COVID-19. TCRdb reprocessed the 5' RACE reads via MiXCR and lists one record per CDR3 protein. Among some 340,000 distinct CDR3 sequences listed, around 13% were seen once. The CDR3 is made up of 11 amino acids. Germline CDR1 is SNHLY and CDR2 is FYNNEI. V lost 6 bases, J lost 8 bases, and 11 bases lay in between. Study-wide results and limits: Clones that contracted clustered mainly in CM and EM if CD4+ and in EMRA if CD8+. Memory from before infection featured some responding clones, which suggests cross-reactive memory joined.

The sequence was obtained from a man aged 18 to 29 who had mild COVID-19 (a few samples of this study predate the infection). Cell type and time point are not known. Sequenced input: PBMCs or a T cell subset sorted from them (not recorded which). The genes are TRBV2 and TRBJ2-7, with D possibly TRBD2 on 6 matching bases. CDR3: CASSGGTKQYV. CDR3 nucleotides: TGTGCCAGCAGCGGGGGTACGAAGCAGTACGTC.